This TCR beta chain was sequenced in a study of post-analysis software for immune sequencing data. Study outcomes and limitations: Controls had significantly higher normalized Chao1 diversity than multiple sclerosis patients. Patients carried a few TRBV segments more frequently than controls did, and TRBV5-6, TRBV5-1 and TRBV20-1 were among them.

Each TCR beta cDNA library carried unique molecular identifiers. Out of about 0.9 to 11 million T cells, a few hundred thousand cDNA molecules were generated. TCRdb re-derived calls from the PCR reads in MiXCR, one entry per CDR3 protein. This sample has more than 450,000 distinct CDR3 sequences, with 34% found just once. This clonotype was seen a few times. Antigen unknown. Germline-derived CDR1 and CDR2 are SGHVS and FQNEAQ. The V and J ends lost 1 base and 8 bases respectively, with 17 bases between them. The CDR3 covers 15 residues. The sample consisted of blood. The receptor was isolated from a girl between 2 and 17 years old with multiple sclerosis. This chain connects TRBV7-8 to TRBJ1-2; D ambiguous. The CDR3: CASSLGVRQKSGYTF. The CDR3 DNA is TGTGCCAGCAGCTTAGGTGTTCGTCAGAAATCCGGCTACACCTTC.